This T cell receptor beta chain was profiled in a study of blood T cells in healthy people across ages. Overall study results and limits: Long-lived donors had more naive CD4+ cells and higher diversity than aged donors. Observed TCR beta diversity showed a strong correlation with the percentage of naive T cells as measured by flow cytometry.

Combining a sample-barcoded 5' primer with a J-beta primer mix, a second PCR ran for roughly 6 to 12 cycles. TCRdb re-called the 5' RACE reads with MiXCR, one entry per CDR3 protein. The profile shows approximately 1.5 million distinct CDR3 sequences, about 42% of them singletons. For every donor, a draw yielded approximately 9.9 milliliters of peripheral blood. The authors isolated at least 6.5 million PBMCs per sample. This clonotype was detected a few times. The target antigen is unknown. Unmatched junction bases numbered 8, after V lost 5 bases and J lost 6 bases. The germline CDR1 and CDR2 sequences are SGDLS and YYNGEE. The CDR3 length is 14 residues.

This clonotype was obtained from a woman aged 18-35 years in good health. Input material: blood. The chain couples TRBV9 to TRBJ2-4; 7 nucleotides match TRBD2. CDR3 DNA sequence: TGTGCCAGCAGTCCCGTAGCGGGTGTAAACATTCAGTACTTC. Translation: CASSPVAGVNIQYF.